The entry that follows covers one T cell receptor (beta chain) sequence. Then a second PCR, running roughly 7 to 11 cycles, was carried out with a sample-barcoded 5' primer and a J-beta primer mix. MiXCR, run by TCRdb on the 5' RACE reads, gives a single entry per CDR3 protein. The table has about 1.6 million distinct CDR3 sequences, around 36% seen once; the top ten hold 11%. This specimen belongs to a study of blood T cells in healthy people across ages. This TCR came from a woman younger than 45 in good health. Sequencing input: blood.

The CDR3 sequence: CAIRTGTGDLGGYTF. The DNA for the CDR3 is TGTGCCATCAGGACCGGGACAGGGGATTTGGGAGGCTACACCTTC. The chain combines TRBV10-3 with TRBJ1-2, with TRBD1 identical over 10 bases. The J segment lost 8 bases and the V segment lost 6 bases, leaving 12 bases of the junction unmatched. CDR3 size: 15 residues. Germline V lookup: CDR1 ENHRY, CDR2 SYGVKD.